Presented here are 4 T cell receptor beta chains from one specimen sequenced in a study of blood T cells in healthy people across ages. Using a J-beta primer mix together with a sample-barcoded 5' primer, a second PCR was run for roughly 7 to 12 cycles. MiXCR, applied by TCRdb to the 5' RACE reads, yields one record per CDR3 protein. This sample has 1.5 million to 2 million distinct CDR3 sequences, with about 32% found just once. Sequencing input: blood. These receptors were obtained from a woman in her twenties or thirties in good health.

The V and J genes are TRBV18 and TRBJ1-1, with 7 bases identical to TRBD1. Trimming at V came to 5 bases and at J to 6 bases, leaving 6 bases not matched to a gene. The length of the CDR3 is 13 residues. The germline V gene has CDR1 KGHSH and CDR2 LQKENI. The CDR3 nucleotides are TGTGCCAGCTCAGCGATACAGGGGTCTGAAGCTTTCTTT. Protein: CASSAIQGSEAFF.

The V gene is TRBV11-2, the J gene TRBJ1-5, with a weak D call TRBD1 (5 bases). V lost 3 bases and J 7 bases, leaving 16 bases between the germline ends. The CDR3 contains 15 residues. Germline V gene sequence: CDR1 SGHAT, CDR2 FQNNGV. CDR3 region: CASSLTGVEGQPQHF. The CDR3 bases are TGTGCCAGCAGCTTGACGGGGGTCGAGGGGCAGCCCCAGCATTTT.

This clonotype was observed a few times. This chain joins TRBV29-1 and TRBJ2-2; unclear D gene. CDR3 length equals 12 residues. Between the trimmed V and J ends, which lost 5 bases and 5 bases, there was a span of 9 bases. CDR1 is SQVTM and CDR2 is ANQGSEA in the germline V gene. The CDR3 DNA is TGCAGCGTTCTGCAGGCAACCGGGGAGCTGTTTTTT. This translates into CSVLQATGELFF.

This clonotype was seen a handful of times. The rearrangement links TRBV12-3 or TRBV12-4 to TRBJ1-2; TRBD1 agrees at 7 bases. Trimming removed 6 bases from V and 2 bases from J; junction bases left unmatched: 3. There are 13 residues in the CDR3. The CDR3 nucleotides are TGTGCCAGCAGGTTACAGGGGAACTATGGCTACACCTTC. The encoded protein is CASRLQGNYGYTF.